A selection of T cell receptor beta chains follows, all from one sample in a study of monozygotic twins with inflammatory bowel disease. After re-calling the 5' RACE reads, TCRdb lists one entry per CDR3 protein, DNA absent. Its table lists about 150,000 distinct CDR3 sequences. The sequenced sample consisted of blood. These receptors were obtained from a human donor with ulcerative colitis or Crohn's disease, or a healthy co-twin of an affected twin (not recorded which). The CDR3 runs from the conserved cysteine through the conserved F or W. Fields, in order: J gene, V gene, CDR3 protein.

TRBJ2-7 TRBV9 CASSASGSFTYEQYF
TRBJ1-5 TRBV7-2 CASSSGTGGNQPQHF
TRBJ2-1 TRBV4-1 CASSQALGSGFRDEQFF
TRBJ1-6 TRBV12-5 CASGTRRALHF
TRBJ2-1 TRBV7-2 CASSSLRGGTWNEQFF
TRBJ2-3 TRBV5-1 CASSGGTPGDTQYF
TRBJ2-1 TRBV28 CASRDRGNNEQFF
TRBJ2-7 TRBV6-1 CASSEVLRDPIYEQYF
TRBJ2-7 TRBV5-1 CASSLGEGGPYEQYF
TRBJ2-7 TRBV7-9 CASSSYGTSTSKQYF
TRBJ2-6 TRBV28 CASSLWGRGSGANVLTF
TRBJ2-2 TRBV5-1 CASSPAPRGAGELFF
TRBJ1-1 TRBV24-1 CATTPFWTGPMNTEAFF
TRBJ2-3 TRBV19 CASIARRTGTDTQYF
TRBJ2-7 TRBV6-1 CASSRTLGAGALAASYEQYF
TRBJ1-3 TRBV6-5 CASSFGRTSGNTIYF
TRBJ2-6 TRBV30 CAWSVGVSSGANVLTF
TRBJ2-3 TRBV28 CASSQTGFTQYF
TRBJ2-3 TRBV20-1 CSARTDTSTDTQYF
TRBJ1-2 TRBV5-6 CASSLPQVYGYTF
TRBJ1-1 TRBV30 CAWSVRGPTEAFF
TRBJ2-3 TRBV20-1 CSARVLSSTDTQYF
TRBJ1-3 TRBV27 CASGLRGNGNTIYF
TRBJ1-4 TRBV20-1 CSASATNEKLFF
TRBJ2-5 TRBV12-3/TRBV12-4 CASSYDRIQETQYF
TRBJ1-2 TRBV18 CASEPGFRSPRQGNYGYTF
TRBJ1-2 TRBV27 CASSPPGAIYTF
TRBJ1-1 TRBV20-1 CSARSGLGTAEAFF
TRBJ1-3 TRBV28 CASSRDRAPGNTIYF
TRBJ2-1 TRBV20-1 CSATTWDRGTYNEQFF
TRBJ2-3 TRBV28 CASTPARDRGMAADTQYF
TRBJ1-4 TRBV4-2 CASSQGVEEKLFF
TRBJ2-1 TRBV5-1 CASSLAVQGPYNEQFF
TRBJ2-2 TRBV4-3 CASSQVVGWDTGELFF
TRBJ2-1 TRBV20-1 CSARDLSGSGRAARVEQFF
TRBJ1-5 TRBV18 CASSPGQGLLNQPQHF
TRBJ2-5 TRBV24-1 CATTSGASRTQYF
TRBJ2-5 TRBV5-1 CASSVEREGETQYF
TRBJ2-1 TRBV20-1 CSARGLRRADNEQFF
TRBJ2-6 TRBV6-1 CASRKSSGANVLTF
TRBJ2-2 TRBV5-4 CASSRVSTGELFF
TRBJ2-2 TRBV20-1 CSANARASGYTGELFF
TRBJ2-1 TRBV24-1 CATSLTGIKNEQLF
TRBJ2-7 TRBV29-1 CSVATGQVTYEQYF
TRBJ2-2 TRBV27 CASSSTSGTLHGGELFF
TRBJ2-1 TRBV7-3 CASSLFGTGLAESYNEQFF
TRBJ1-6 TRBV28 CASSLGQKGSPLHF
TRBJ2-1 TRBV20-1 CSAQTGSSYNEQFF
TRBJ2-5 TRBV11-2 CASSQGLSWTQYF
TRBJ2-1 TRBV7-9 CASSFIPSGSYNEQFF
TRBJ1-1 TRBV28 CASISPRGENTEAFF
TRBJ2-2 TRBV9 CASSPSSTGELFF
TRBJ2-3 TRBV5-4 CASSLRTSGYTDTQYF
TRBJ2-6 TRBV20-1 CSARGQGPSGANVLTF
TRBJ2-5 TRBV7-9 CASSRDRGDEETQYF
TRBJ2-7 TRBV6-2/TRBV6-3 CASSYSNLGRTSGRDHSYEQYF
TRBJ2-5 TRBV5-1 CASGWAGKSQETQYF
TRBJ2-2 TRBV5-5 CASNRAGSFTGELFF
TRBJ2-7 TRBV15 CATSRDLRDRASYEQYF
TRBJ2-2 TRBV20-1 CSAQTQRETGELFF